Presented here are 10 T cell receptor beta chains from one specimen sequenced in a study of blood T cell repertoires in COVID-19. TCRdb's copy holds only in-frame clones and misses some; the assay was immunoSEQ multiplex PCR. This table has fewer than 450,000 clones, about nine tenths appearing once. The sequenced sample was PBMCs or T cells enriched from blood (not recorded which). The receptors were gathered from a young man who had recovered from COVID-19.

A remark on this clone: A read error is the likely source, as a far larger clone sits one nucleotide away. The CDR3 nucleotides read TGCGCCAGCAGCCAAGTTGCGAATTCACCCCTCCACTTT. It specifies CASSQVANSPLHF. The chain is built from TRBV4-1 and TRBJ1-6, with D unresolved. The CDR3 is 13 residues long. The germline V gene has CDR1 MGHRA and CDR2 YSYEKL. V lost 1 base and J lost 7, with 5 bases in between.

V usage is TRBV27 and J usage is TRBJ2-1; weak D call: TRBD1 (5 bases). The CDR3 contains 14 residues. Trimming took 5 bases from V and 2 from J, leaving 10 bases between them. Germline loops: CDR1 MNHEY, CDR2 SMNVEV (reference sequence). The CDR3 protein is CASSPQGPYNEQFF. As DNA, the CDR3 is TGTGCCAGCAGTCCCCAGGGCCCCTACAATGAGCAGTTCTTC.

The chain recombines TRBV4-2 with TRBJ2-7; a weak D match, TRBD2 (6 bases). The CDR3 runs 15 residues. The germline V gene encodes CDR1 LGHNA and CDR2 YNFKEQ. Between the trimmed V and J ends, which lost 3 bases and 2 bases, there was a span of 14 bases. The CDR3 loop is CASSQRPGEAYEQYF. In nucleotides, the CDR3 is TGTGCCAGCAGCCAGAGACCGGGAGAGGCCTACGAGCAGTACTTC.

The chain recombines TRBV5-1 with TRBJ2-1, with D maybe TRBD2 (6 bases). CDR3 length: 15 amino acids. With 5 bases removed from V and 2 bases from J, the gap between germline ends came to 14 bases. CDR1 and CDR2 from the germline V gene are SGHRS and YFSETQ. For the CDR3, the DNA is TGCGCCAGCAGTTTAACGGGAGAGGCCTACAATGAGCAGTTCTTC. This encodes CASSLTGEAYNEQFF.

V and J are TRBV3-1 (or the pseudogene TRBV3-2) and TRBJ2-1, with D unresolved. Germline lookup yields CDR1 LGHDT and CDR2 YNNKEL (reference sequence). The CDR3 sequence is 13 residues long. Trimming removed 3 bases at V and 3 bases at J, with 6 bases between. The CDR3 DNA is TGTGCCAGCAGCCATGAGGACTACAATGAGCAGTTCTTC. Translated, it gives CASSHEDYNEQFF.

This chain joins TRBV5-1 and TRBJ1-6; 8 bases fit TRBD1. V gave up 1 base and J gave up 8 bases; unmatched junction bases: 5. Germline CDR1 and CDR2: SGHRS and YFSETQ. This CDR3 contains 15 residues. The CDR3 loop reads CASSLLTGVDSPLHF. In DNA, the CDR3 is TGCGCCAGCAGCTTGTTGACAGGGGTGGATTCACCCCTCCACTTT.

The genes are TRBV5-1 and TRBJ1-2, with D possibly matching TRBD1 (5 bases). The CDR3 sequence is 17 residues long. V dropped 1 base and J dropped 3 bases, with 19 bases sitting between them. Germline-derived CDR1 and CDR2 are SGHRS and YFSETQ. The CDR3: CASSLRPQGIADYGYTF. DNA of the CDR3: TGCGCCAGCAGCTTGCGGCCGCAGGGTATCGCGGACTATGGCTACACCTTC. Drawing the rest from reference TRBV5-1 and TRBJ1-2, the complete variable domain is KAGVTQTPRYLIKTRGQQVTLSCSPISGHRSVSWYQQTPGQGLQFLFEYFSETQRNKGNFPGRFSGRQFSNSRSEMNVSTLELGDSALYLCASSLRPQGIADYGYTFGSGTRLTVV.

V gene TRBV15 combines with J gene TRBJ1-1; D not certain. V was pared by 3 bases and J by 4 bases, with 6 bases between. Germline V gene sequence: CDR1 LNHNV, CDR2 YYDKDF (reference sequence). The CDR3 totals 12 residues. The CDR3 DNA sequence: TGTGCCACCAGCAGCCTGAGCACTGAAGCTTTCTTT. Protein: CATSSLSTEAFF.

The chain combines TRBV4-1 with TRBJ1-2, with no clear D. The germline gives CDR1 MGHRA, CDR2 YSYEKL. The V gene lost 1 base and the J gene lost 8 bases, with 20 bases spanning the gap. The CDR3 length is 16 residues. The chain's CDR3 is CASSQAAGRATRGYTF. In DNA, the CDR3 is TGCGCCAGCAGCCAAGCAGCCGGGCGGGCTACGCGGGGCTACACCTTC.

This chain uses TRBV20-1 with TRBJ1-6, with D possibly being TRBD1 (5 bases). CDR1 and CDR2 (germline): DFQATT, SNEGSKA (reference sequence). CDR3 size: 11 residues. Trimming removed 0 bases at V and 16 bases at J, with 10 bases between. Here the CDR3 DNA reads TGCAGTGCTAGAGAGACAGATTTACTCCACTTT. Translating gives CSARETDLLHF.